This T cell receptor beta chain is drawn from a study of cytomegalovirus exposure and HLA in healthy donors. Study results and limitations: Many donors shared some public TCRs, even though most TCR sequences were rare. High sensitivity and specificity were reportedly achieved when the classifier diagnosed cytomegalovirus status.

As to this clone: Antigen unknown.

Sequencing was performed with immunoSEQ multiplex PCR; in TCRdb, only in-frame clones are kept and a portion is missing. This repertoire shows fewer than 120,000 clones, roughly nine tenths found once; its top ten account for 1.5% to 2%. Germline V gene lookup returns CDR1 LNHDA and CDR2 SQIVND (reference sequence). Between the trimmed V and J ends, which lost 0 bases and 4 bases, there was a span of 9 bases. The CDR3 sequence is 14 residues long. The TCR originated in a woman under 30 in good health and CMV-seronegative. Sequencing was performed on PBMCs. The chain uses TRBV19 and TRBJ1-2, with D perhaps TRBD1 (5 bases). DNA of the CDR3: TGTGCCAGTAGTATAGATCAAGGGGCCTATGGCTACACCTTC. Its protein is CASSIDQGAYGYTF. The whole variable domain, remainder taken from reference TRBV19 and TRBJ1-2, is DGGITQSPKYLFRKEGQNVTLSCEQNLNHDAMYWYRQDPGQGLRLIYYSQIVNDFQKGDIAEGYSVSREKKESFPLTVTSAQKNPTAFYLCASSIDQGAYGYTFGSGTRLTVV.